The 25 T cell receptor beta chains below all came from one sample that was sequenced in a study of blood T cell repertoires in COVID-19. Assay used: immunoSEQ multiplex PCR; TCRdb lists only in-frame clones, some missing. Counted here are 200,000 to 250,000 clones, over 75% occurring once; the ten biggest clones make up around 3.4%. The specimen sequenced was PBMCs or T cells enriched from blood (not recorded which). These receptors originate from a woman between 55 and 75 years old who had recovered from COVID-19.

In this sample, this clone turned up once. The chain has TRBV5-1 and TRBJ2-1, with 12 bases aligning to TRBD2. CDR1 is SGHRS, CDR2 YFSETQ, per germline. The CDR3 has 15 amino acids. Trimming took 3 bases from V and 5 from J; bases not matched to a gene: 3. CDR3 sequence reads: CASSSGTSGHNEQFF. CDR3 in DNA: TGCGCCAGCAGCTCCGGGACTAGCGGGCACAATGAGCAGTTCTTC.

This chain joins TRBV12-3 or TRBV12-4 and TRBJ2-3; D might be TRBD2 (5 bases). Trimming cost V 5 bases and J 2 bases, with 8 bases left between them. The CDR3 loop spans 13 amino acids. This CDR3 is CASSRLSTDTQYF. For the CDR3, the DNA is TGTGCCAGCAGTCGACTATCCACAGATACGCAGTATTTT.

The chain uses TRBV7-9 and TRBJ2-6; D perhaps matches TRBD2 (7 bases). The CDR3 extends over 16 amino acids. CDR1 is SEHNR, CDR2 FQNEAQ, per germline (reference sequence). V lost 5 bases and J 4 bases, leaving 15 bases between the germline ends. CDR3 bases: TGTGCCAGCAGCGCCCTCGGGGGGCCCGGGGCCAACGTCCTGACTTTC. Translating gives CASSALGGPGANVLTF.

This clone is a singleton in its sample. The genes are TRBV11-2 and TRBJ2-7, with a tentative D call TRBD2 (5 bases). There are 12 residues in the CDR3. Trimming pared 7 bases from V and 3 bases from J, leaving 10 bases between. CDR1 and CDR2 from the germline V gene are SGHAT and FQNNGV. Here the CDR3 DNA reads TGTGCCAGCACCTCCGCGGGCTACGAGCAGTACTTC. Amino acids: CASTSAGYEQYF.

V gene TRBV6-5 combines with J gene TRBJ1-6, with 7 bases lining up with TRBD1. The CDR3 totals 14 residues. Germline CDR1 and CDR2: MNHEY and SVGAGI. Trimming cost V 6 bases and J 7 bases; bases outside gene matches: 6. This CDR3 is CASRLRDRNSPLHF. The CDR3 nucleotides read TGTGCCAGCAGGCTCCGGGACAGAAATTCACCCCTCCACTTT.

The rearrangement links TRBV6-2 or TRBV6-3 to TRBJ2-4, with D perhaps TRBD1 (6 bases). Germline V gives CDR1 MNHEY, CDR2 SVGEGT. Trimming stripped 4 bases from V and 0 bases from J, with 7 bases between. This CDR3 contains 14 residues. CDR3 sequence: CASSLTGAKNIQYF. The CDR3 DNA sequence: TGTGCCAGCAGTTTGACAGGAGCCAAAAACATTCAGTACTTC.

This chain joins TRBV7-9 and TRBJ1-2; D may be TRBD1 (6 bases). CDR1 SEHNR and CDR2 FQNEAQ come from the germline V gene (reference sequence). The V gene lost 0 bases and the J gene lost 13 bases, with 21 bases spanning the gap. CDR3 length: 15 amino acids. The CDR3 region is CASSLAQGSHLRSTF. The CDR3 DNA sequence: TGTGCCAGCAGCTTAGCGCAGGGGTCCCACCTGCGAAGCACCTTC.

This clone was observed a single time. V usage is TRBV4-2 and J usage is TRBJ2-5; 11 bases line up with TRBD2. The CDR3 runs to 17 residues. The V gene end was trimmed by 0 bases and the J gene end by 2 bases; junction bases not matched to a gene: 5. From germline, CDR1 is LGHNA and CDR2 YNFKEQ. DNA for the CDR3: TGTGCCAGCAGCCAAGATCCGCTAGCGGGGGGACAAGAGACCCAGTACTTC. This gives the protein CASSQDPLAGGQETQYF.

J is TRBJ2-3 and V is TRBV7-9, with 8 bases identical to TRBD1. V shed 1 base, J shed 0 bases, and the junction held 9 bases outside the gene matches. The CDR3 sequence is 18 residues long. The germline gives CDR1 SEHNR, CDR2 FQNEAQ (reference sequence). This CDR3 reads CASSLGGGTGLSTDTQYF. The CDR3 DNA is TGTGCCAGCAGCTTAGGCGGAGGGACAGGCCTGAGCACAGATACGCAGTATTTT.

This clone has only a few counts. The CDR3, as DNA: TGTGCCAGCAGTAACGGGGGTTTTGGGGAGACCCAGTACTTC. Translation gives CASSNGGFGETQYF. The chain combines TRBV6-2 or TRBV6-3 with TRBJ2-5; D perhaps matches TRBD2 (6 bases). Germline loops: CDR1 MNHEY, CDR2 SVGEGT. V shed 5 bases and J shed 5 bases, with 15 bases lying between them. The CDR3 spans 14 residues.

V is TRBV3-1 (or the pseudogene TRBV3-2) and J is TRBJ2-5; no clear D gene. The CDR3 loop spans 12 amino acids. V was shortened by 5 bases and J by 4 bases, with 8 bases between the two germline ends. Germline loops: CDR1 LGHDT, CDR2 YNNKEL (reference sequence). DNA of the CDR3: TGTGCCAGCAGCTCCCGCGGAGAGACCCAGTACTTC. Protein sequence: CASSSRGETQYF.

The chain links TRBV11-2 to TRBJ2-3, with no clear D. Germline CDR1 SGHAT, CDR2 FQNNGV. The V gene lost 0 bases and the J gene lost 5 bases, with 3 bases spanning the gap. The CDR3 totals 12 residues. CDR3 bases: TGTGCCAGCAGCTTAGACCGAGATACGCAGTATTTT. Translation gives CASSLDRDTQYF. Based on the CDR3 plus reference TRBV11-2 and TRBJ2-3, the full variable domain is EAGVAQSPRYKIIEKRQSVAFWCNPISGHATLYWYQQILGQGPKLLIQFQNNGVVDDSQLPKDRFSAERLKGVDSTLKIQPAKLEDSAVYLCASSLDRDTQYFGPGTRLTVL.

CDR3 in DNA: TGTGCCAGTAGTCCTGCTTTGGACAGCACTGAAGCTTTCTTT. Its protein is CASSPALDSTEAFF. V usage is TRBV19 and J usage is TRBJ1-1, with D possibly matching TRBD1 (6 bases). Deletions cut 5 bases from V and 4 bases from J, with 14 bases between. The germline V gene encodes CDR1 LNHDA and CDR2 SQIVND (reference sequence). The CDR3 loop spans 14 amino acids.

The chain recombines TRBV5-1 with TRBJ2-1; 8 bases agree with TRBD1. J was trimmed by 4 bases and V by 4 bases; bases with no gene match: 10. The CDR3 is made up of 16 amino acids. Looked up from germline, CDR1 is SGHRS and CDR2 is YFSETQ. Here the CDR3 DNA reads TGCGCCAGCAGCCTTGCTGGAAGGACAGGGTACAATGAGCAGTTCTTC. Protein product: CASSLAGRTGYNEQFF.

This clone was observed a single time. The chain is built from TRBV6-2 or TRBV6-3 and TRBJ1-5; 7 bases fit TRBD1. This CDR3 is built from 14 residues. V was clipped by 5 bases and J by 7 bases; unmatched bases: 8. From germline, CDR1 is MNHEY and CDR2 SVGEGT. The CDR3, as DNA: TGTGCCAGCAGTCCCCTACAGGGGTCCCAGCCCCAGCATTTT. Translating it yields CASSPLQGSQPQHF.

V usage is TRBV27 and J usage is TRBJ2-2; TRBD1 matches at 8 bases. The CDR3 covers 15 residues. Trimming at V came to 7 bases and at J to 1 base, leaving 5 bases not matched to a gene. Germline CDR1 reads MNHEY; CDR2 reads SMNVEV (reference sequence). This chain's CDR3 is CASTQGALNTGELFF. The CDR3 DNA sequence: TGTGCCAGCACCCAGGGGGCTTTGAACACCGGGGAGCTGTTTTTT.

This clone has a single count. The rearrangement joins TRBV5-5 to TRBJ2-3, with 12 bases identical to TRBD2. V trimming: 5 bases; J trimming: 5 bases; junction bases outside the gene matches: 9. This CDR3 has 16 amino acids. The germline V gene encodes CDR1 SGHKS and CDR2 YYEKEE (reference sequence). For the CDR3, the DNA is TGTGCCAGCAGACCCCTAGCGGGGGGGCGGGGAGATACGCAGTATTTT. It yields the protein CASRPLAGGRGDTQYF.

The rearrangement links TRBV6-5 to TRBJ1-1; D gene uncertain. Trimming removed 3 bases at V and 1 base at J, with 15 bases between. The CDR3 sequence is 16 residues long. Germline lookup yields CDR1 MNHEY and CDR2 SVGAGI. The DNA for the CDR3 is TGTGCCAGCAGTTATCCCCTCCTGGGAGGGAACACTGAAGCTTTCTTT. Its protein product is CASSYPLLGGNTEAFF.

The V gene is TRBV10-1, the J gene TRBJ1-5; TRBD1 aligns across 7 bases. This CDR3 comprises 13 residues. The J segment lost 9 bases and the V segment lost 4 bases, leaving 6 bases of the junction unmatched. Per germline, CDR1 WNHNN and CDR2 SYGVQD (reference sequence). The CDR3 coding sequence is TGCGCCAGCAGTGCTGCAGGGGGAGGGCCCCAGCATTTT. Translation: CASSAAGGGPQHF.

This rearrangement joins TRBV5-4 to TRBJ2-3; D is possibly TRBD1 (8 bases). V shed 2 bases and J shed 2 bases, with 15 bases lying between them. Germline assignment: CDR1 SGHNT and CDR2 YYREEE (reference sequence). The CDR3 sequence is 16 residues long. The CDR3 DNA is TGTGCCAGCAGCTTTTACAGGGGGGGAACCACAGATACGCAGTATTTT. It yields the protein CASSFYRGGTTDTQYF. Complete variable domain (other parts from reference TRBV5-4 and TRBJ2-3): ETGVTQSPTHLIKTRGQQVTLRCSSQSGHNTVSWYQQALGQGPQFIFQYYREEENGRGNFPPRFSGLQFPNYSSELNVNALELDDSALYLCASSFYRGGTTDTQYFGPGTRLTVL.

The V gene is TRBV10-1, the J gene TRBJ2-3, with TRBD1 identical over 9 bases. Germline V gene lookup returns CDR1 WNHNN and CDR2 SYGVQD (reference sequence). The CDR3 loop spans 15 amino acids. V lost 2 bases, J lost 3 bases, and 3 bases stayed unmatched. The DNA for the CDR3 is TGCGCCAGCAGTGAGGGACAGGGGCCAACAGATACGCAGTATTTT. It translates to CASSEGQGPTDTQYF.

This CDR3 is CATSDLRGQGNQPQHF. In DNA form, the CDR3 reads TGTGCCACCAGTGATTTACGGGGACAGGGCAATCAGCCCCAGCATTTT. The chain joins TRBV24-1 to TRBJ1-5; 8 bases are a match to TRBD1. The germline V gene has CDR1 KGHDR and CDR2 SFDVKD. V was pared by 1 base and J by 2 bases, with 3 bases of the junction left unmatched. This CDR3 has 16 amino acids.

The genes are TRBV4-1 and TRBJ1-1, with D perhaps TRBD1 (6 bases). The germline V gene has CDR1 MGHRA and CDR2 YSYEKL. The CDR3 covers 17 residues. V dropped 4 bases and J dropped 0 bases, with 18 bases sitting between them. The CDR3 DNA follows: TGCGCCAGCAGCCGGGCGCCACAGGGACCTCTGAACACTGAAGCTTTCTTT. Amino acid sequence: CASSRAPQGPLNTEAFF.

The chain couples TRBV15 to TRBJ1-5; 9 bases align to TRBD1. Germline V gene lookup returns CDR1 LNHNV and CDR2 YYDKDF (reference sequence). V shed 5 bases and J 5 bases; nucleotides not matched to a gene: 4. The CDR3 totals 14 residues. CDR3 sequence (DNA): TGTGCCACCAGCGGGACAGGGCCCCATCAGCCCCAGCATTTT. Translating it yields CATSGTGPHQPQHF.

V gene TRBV5-6 combines with J gene TRBJ1-2, with 8 bases identical to TRBD1. With V trimmed by 2 bases and J by 4 bases, 4 bases remained unmatched. The CDR3 is made up of 14 amino acids. The germline V gene has CDR1 SGHDT and CDR2 YYEEEE. The CDR3 DNA sequence: TGTGCCAGCAGCTTCATCGGACAGGGCTATGGCTACACCTTC. It is translated as CASSFIGQGYGYTF.